This T cell receptor beta chain was sequenced for a study of blood T cell repertoires in COVID-19. Study as a whole: PBMCs, B-cell-depleted T cells, or T cells provided the cDNA or gDNA that made up the material.

As handled by the study authors: From reference gene primer amplification, estimates of nucleated cell counts were derived. TCRdb's table, derived via immunoSEQ multiplex PCR, lists solely in-frame clones and lacks some. For V, J and clone size, that table is used; D and trimming come from the DNA. Among 200,000 or so clones listed, 70% to 85% were seen once. This CDR3 is built from 13 residues. Per the germline V gene, CDR1 is MNHEY and CDR2 is SMNVEV (reference sequence). The trim removed 8 bases at V and 0 bases at J, leaving 3 bases unmatched. The clonotype comes from a human donor with acute or convalescent COVID-19. The donor label of this sample is uncertain. The sequenced sample consisted of peripheral blood. This chain connects TRBV27 to TRBJ1-1; TRBD1 matches at 7 bases. The CDR3: CASGQVMNTEAFF. CDR3 DNA sequence: TGTGCCAGCGGACAGGTCATGAACACTGAAGCTTTCTTT.